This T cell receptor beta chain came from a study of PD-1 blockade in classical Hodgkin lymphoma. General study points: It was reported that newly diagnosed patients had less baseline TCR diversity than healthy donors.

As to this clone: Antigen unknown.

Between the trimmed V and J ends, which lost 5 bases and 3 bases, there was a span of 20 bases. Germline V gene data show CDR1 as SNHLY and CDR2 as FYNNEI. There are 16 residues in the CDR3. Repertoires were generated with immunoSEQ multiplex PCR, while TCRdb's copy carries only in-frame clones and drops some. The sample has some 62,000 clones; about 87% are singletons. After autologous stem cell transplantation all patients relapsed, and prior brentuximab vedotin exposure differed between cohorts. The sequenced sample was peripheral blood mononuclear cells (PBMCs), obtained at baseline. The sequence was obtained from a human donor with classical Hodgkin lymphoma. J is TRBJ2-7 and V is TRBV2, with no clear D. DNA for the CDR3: TGTGCCAGCAGTTCCCCACCCCGGGTTTTAGGCTACGAGCAGTACTTC. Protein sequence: CASSSPPRVLGYEQYF.